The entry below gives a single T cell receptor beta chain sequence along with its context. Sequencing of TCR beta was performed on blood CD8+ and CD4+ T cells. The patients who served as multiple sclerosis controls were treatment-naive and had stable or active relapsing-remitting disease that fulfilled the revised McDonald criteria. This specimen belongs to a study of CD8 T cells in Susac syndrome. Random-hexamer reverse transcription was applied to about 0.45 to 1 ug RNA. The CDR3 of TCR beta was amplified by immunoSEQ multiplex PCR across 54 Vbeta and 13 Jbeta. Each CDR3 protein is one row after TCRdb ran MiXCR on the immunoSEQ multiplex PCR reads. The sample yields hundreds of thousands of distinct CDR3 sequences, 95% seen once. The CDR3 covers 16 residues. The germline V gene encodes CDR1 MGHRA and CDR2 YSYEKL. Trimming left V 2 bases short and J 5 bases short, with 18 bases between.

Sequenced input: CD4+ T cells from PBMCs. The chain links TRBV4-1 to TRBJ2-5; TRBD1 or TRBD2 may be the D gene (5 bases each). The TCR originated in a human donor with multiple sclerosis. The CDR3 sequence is CASSQHPTQRGETQYF. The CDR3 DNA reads TGCGCCAGCAGCCAACACCCGACACAGAGGGGTGAGACCCAGTACTTC.